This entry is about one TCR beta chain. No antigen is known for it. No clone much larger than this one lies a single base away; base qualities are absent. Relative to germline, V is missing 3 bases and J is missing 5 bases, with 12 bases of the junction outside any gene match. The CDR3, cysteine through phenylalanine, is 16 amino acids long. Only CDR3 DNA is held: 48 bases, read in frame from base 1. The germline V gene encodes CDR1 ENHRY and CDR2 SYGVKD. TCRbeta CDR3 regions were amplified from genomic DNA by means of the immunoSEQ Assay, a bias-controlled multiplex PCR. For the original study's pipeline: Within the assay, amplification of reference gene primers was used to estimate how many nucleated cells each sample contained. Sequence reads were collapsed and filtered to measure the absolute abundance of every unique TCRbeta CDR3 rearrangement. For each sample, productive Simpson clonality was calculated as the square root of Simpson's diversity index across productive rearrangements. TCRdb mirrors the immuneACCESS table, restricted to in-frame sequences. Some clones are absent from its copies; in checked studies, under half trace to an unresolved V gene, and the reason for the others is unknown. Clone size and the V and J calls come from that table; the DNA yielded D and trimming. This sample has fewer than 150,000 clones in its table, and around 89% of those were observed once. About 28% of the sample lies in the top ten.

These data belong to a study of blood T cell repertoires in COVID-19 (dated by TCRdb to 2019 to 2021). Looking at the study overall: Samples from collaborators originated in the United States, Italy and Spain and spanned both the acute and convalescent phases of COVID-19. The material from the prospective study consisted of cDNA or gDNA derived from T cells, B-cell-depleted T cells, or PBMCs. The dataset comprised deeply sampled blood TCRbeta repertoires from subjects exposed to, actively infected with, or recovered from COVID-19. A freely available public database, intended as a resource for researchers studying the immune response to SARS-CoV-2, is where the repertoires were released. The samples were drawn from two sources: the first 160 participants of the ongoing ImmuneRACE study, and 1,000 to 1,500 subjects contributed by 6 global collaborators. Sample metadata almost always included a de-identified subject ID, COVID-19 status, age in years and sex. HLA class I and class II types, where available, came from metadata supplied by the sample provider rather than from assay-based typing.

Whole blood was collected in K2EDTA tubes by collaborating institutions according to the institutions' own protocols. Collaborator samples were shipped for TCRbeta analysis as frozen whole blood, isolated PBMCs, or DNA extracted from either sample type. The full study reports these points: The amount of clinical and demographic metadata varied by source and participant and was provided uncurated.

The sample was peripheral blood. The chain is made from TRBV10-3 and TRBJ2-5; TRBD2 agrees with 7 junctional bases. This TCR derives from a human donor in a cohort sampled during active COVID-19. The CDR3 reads CAISEGGSGTGETQYF. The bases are TGTGCCATCAGTGAAGGCGGAAGCGGGACGGGGGAGACCCAGTACTTC.